This TCR beta chain was documented in a study of vaccination effects on CD4 cells after COVID-19. Looking at the study overall: Sample collection from a couple of convalescent patients occurred 16 days and one week before vaccination.

Profiling relied on immunoSEQ multiplex PCR, and the TCRdb table lists in-frame clones only, not all of them. The sample lists tens of thousands of clones, 70% to 85% seen once, with approximately 30% in the top ten. Antigen-specific CD4+ T cells were expanded with viral peptide pools in the ViraFEST assay before sequencing. The culture ran for roughly 10 days before CD4+ T cells were isolated. According to PCR results, the person was infected with SARS-CoV-2 between March and December 2020. The study, taken as a whole, reports: Late after vaccination, infection- and vaccine-induced clones showed marked clonal contraction. Convalescents' post-vaccine spike-reactive clones were mainly new, vaccine-induced. The study had few convalescent patients and no early post-infection timepoints.

Points on this clone: Its antigen is unknown.

Sequences were derived from CD4+ T cells from PBMCs cultured with a peptide pool, sampled before COVID-19 vaccination. The TCR originated in a human donor who had a prior SARS-CoV-2 infection.

CDR3 nucleotides: TGTGCCAGCAGTGCGACAGCCGCCCCTGAGCAGTTCTTC. It codes for CASSATAAPEQFF. The chain employs TRBV12-3 or TRBV12-4 and TRBJ2-1, with TRBD1 as a possible D gene (5 bases). The CDR3 contains 13 residues. V was trimmed by 5 bases and J by 9 bases, leaving 14 bases between them.